This entry describes one T cell receptor beta chain. As processed by the authors: The authors estimated nucleated cell counts from reference gene primer amplification. Sequenced by immunoSEQ multiplex PCR; TCRdb stores in-frame clones only, minus some. V and J calls and clone size are as listed in that table; D and trimming were resolved from the DNA. The sample shows tens of thousands of clones, approximately 89% of them seen only once. The data derive from a study of blood T cell repertoires in COVID-19. Sequencing was performed on peripheral blood. The clonotype originates from a man aged 80 or over with acute or convalescent COVID-19.

As DNA, the CDR3 is TGTGCCAGCAGCCCCCGGACTGTCGCGAACACCGGGGAGCTGTTTTTT. Encoded protein: CASSPRTVANTGELFF. The chain has TRBV7-8 and TRBJ2-2; TRBD2 is a possible D gene (5 bases). Germline assignment: CDR1 SGHVS and CDR2 FQNEAQ. The CDR3 spans 16 residues. Trimming pared 5 bases from V and 0 bases from J, leaving 13 bases between.